The sequence of this TCR beta chain was determined in a study of response to subunit inactivated influenza vaccine. General observations from the study: After each seasonal influenza vaccination, few new T cells are recruited, the authors suggested.

The ends lost 6 bases at V and 2 bases at J; junction bases unmatched: 7. The CDR3 is made up of 15 amino acids. Germline V CDR1 and CDR2: LNHDA, SQIVND (reference sequence). TCRdb redid the calling of the RT-PCR reads with MiXCR, one entry per CDR3 protein. The table has a few hundred thousand distinct CDR3 sequences, 21% seen once. As to this clonotype: No antigen is known for it.

Source: PBMCs from blood, taken roughly 20 months after vaccination. V usage is TRBV19 and J usage is TRBJ2-1; 7 positions agree with TRBD1. The sequence came from a man between 50 and 69 years old who received an inactivated influenza vaccine. The CDR3 nucleotides are TGTGCCAGTAGCCCGGGACAGTTTACCTACAATGAGCAGTTCTTC. It translates to CASSPGQFTYNEQFF.